These T cell receptor beta chains were read from a single sample in a study of cytomegalovirus exposure and HLA in healthy donors. The assay was immunoSEQ multiplex PCR, and TCRdb's table has in-frame clones only and misses some. The table lists 80,000 to 95,000 clones, roughly 69% of them singletons, with around 6.3% in the top ten. The sample consisted of PBMCs. Every receptor here comes from a woman in her 30s in good health and CMV-seronegative. The CDR3 runs from the conserved cysteine through the conserved F or W. The D gene is left open where the match is weak. Clone sizes are given selectively: once, few, many, or a class where the clone is expanded.

>.|TRBJ1-1|TRBV14|.
TGTGCCAGCAGCCATGGGGGCCGGGTAGCTTTCTTT
CASSHGGRVAFF
>TRBD2|TRBJ2-5|TRBV27|.
TGTGCCAGCAGTTTTATAGCGGGAGCGGGCCAAGAGACCCAGTACTTC
CASSFIAGAGQETQYF
>TRBD1|TRBJ1-1|TRBV5-6|few
TGTGCCAGCAGCCCGATACAGGGGGCCGGGGACACTGAAGCTTTCTTT
CASSPIQGAGDTEAFF
>TRBD2|TRBJ2-1|TRBV4-2|.
TGTGCCAGCAGCCAGGTAGCGGGCCTGTATAATGAGCAGTTCTTC
CASSQVAGLYNEQFF
>TRBD1|TRBJ1-1|TRBV7-8|.
TGTGCCAGCGGGGACCCACGGGACAGGGGAGGCACTGAAGCTTTCTTT
CASGDPRDRGGTEAFF
>TRBD2|TRBJ2-1|TRBV6-5|.
TGTGCCAGCAGTTACTCGGGAGGGCCGGGCGAGCAGTTCTTC
CASSYSGGPGEQFF
>TRBD2|TRBJ2-3|TRBV5-1|.
TGCGCCAGCAGCCTGTCTAGCGGGGGGACCACAGATACGCAGTATTTT
CASSLSSGGTTDTQYF
>.|TRBJ2-2|TRBV7-6|few
TGTGCCAGCAGCCTACAGGGGAACACCGGGGAGCTGTTTTTT
CASSLQGNTGELFF
>TRBD1|TRBJ2-7|TRBV29-1|.
TGCAGCGTTGGCAGGGGGCTCGACGAGCAGTACTTC
CSVGRGLDEQYF
>TRBD2|TRBJ2-2|TRBV4-3|few
TGCGCCAGCAGCCTGCTCCTCAGCGGGGGCGGGGAGCTGTTTTTT
CASSLLLSGGGELFF
>TRBD2|TRBJ2-5|TRBV19|.
TGTGCCAGTAGTATTATCGGGGGGGCTGAGACCCAGTACTTC
CASSIIGGAETQYF
>TRBD1|TRBJ1-2|TRBV5-4|few
TGTGCCAGCAGCGGGCCCCGGACAGGGGGCTTCGGCTACACCTTC
CASSGPRTGGFGYTF
>.|TRBJ2-1|TRBV11-2|once
TGTGCCAGCAGCTCAAACATCCTTGAGCAGTTCTTC
CASSSNILEQFF
>TRBD2|TRBJ2-3|TRBV5-1|few
TGCGCCAGCAGCCGGAGACTAGCGGGGGTCGGGACAGATACGCAGTATTTT
CASSRRLAGVGTDTQYF
>.|TRBJ1-1|TRBV6-6|.
TGTGCCAGCAGCCAGGGGAAGGCGAACACTGAAGCTTTCTTT
CASSQGKANTEAFF
>TRBD1|TRBJ2-7|TRBV29-1|.
TGCAGCACTTCGGACAGGGGATTGTACGAGCAGTACTTC
CSTSDRGLYEQYF
>TRBD1|TRBJ2-7|TRBV6-5|.
TGTGCCAGCAGTTACGGGACAGGGTTCGACGAGCAGTACTTC
CASSYGTGFDEQYF
>.|TRBJ1-4|TRBV14|.
TGTGCCAGCAGCCCGAGGGGACAATCGCTTTTTAATGAAAAACTGTTTTTT
CASSPRGQSLFNEKLFF
>.|TRBJ2-7|TRBV5-8|.
TGTGCCAGCAGCTTGGAGAGTCGTCTCGCCCCTTACGAGCAGTACTTC
CASSLESRLAPYEQYF
>.|TRBJ1-1|TRBV18|.
TGTGCCAGCTCACAGACAGTGAACACTGAAGCTTTCTTT
CASSQTVNTEAFF
>TRBD1|TRBJ1-2|TRBV28|.
TGTGCCAGCAGCCTGACAGGGGCGGGAGGCTACACCTTC
CASSLTGAGGYTF
>.|TRBJ1-1|TRBV5-1|.
TGCGCCAGCAGCTTCAGGGTGAACACTGAAGCTTTCTTT
CASSFRVNTEAFF
>TRBD2|TRBJ2-1|TRBV27|.
TGTGCCAGCAGCCGACAGGCTAGCGGGCAAGCGCAGTTCTTC
CASSRQASGQAQFF
>TRBD2|TRBJ2-1|TRBV19|.
TGTGCCAGGCGAGGACTAGCGGAGTACAATGAGCAGTTCTTC
CARRGLAEYNEQFF
>.|TRBJ2-2|TRBV10-1|.
TGCGCCAGCAGTGCGTCTCGGGTCGGGGAGCTGTTTTTT
CASSASRVGELFF
>TRBD1|TRBJ2-2|TRBV2|.
TGTGCCAGCAGTTTCCGGACAGGCGGGGAGCTGTTTTTT
CASSFRTGGELFF
>TRBD1|TRBJ1-4|TRBV19|.
TGTGCCAGCCGGGACAGGTTTGAAAAACTGTTTTTT
CASRDRFEKLFF
>.|TRBJ2-7|TRBV5-1|.
TGCGCCAGCAGCTTGGAGGCGGGGGCCGAGAGCTACGAGCAGTACTTC
CASSLEAGAESYEQYF
>TRBD1|TRBJ2-2|TRBV6-1|.
TGTGCCAGCAATTGGGACAGGGGCACCGGGGAGCTGTTTTTT
CASNWDRGTGELFF
>TRBD1|TRBJ1-2|TRBV11-1|.
TGTGCCAGCAGCTTAGAGGGACAGGGGATCTCTGGCTACACCTTC
CASSLEGQGISGYTF
>.|TRBJ1-2|TRBV28|.
TGTGCCGATTCTGAGGCCGCCGGGTATGGCTACACCTTC
CADSEAAGYGYTF
>.|TRBJ1-2|TRBV4-1|few
TGCGCCAGCAGCCAAAACGGGGGGCTAGGTGGCTACACCTTC
CASSQNGGLGGYTF
>.|TRBJ2-6|TRBV7-3|.
TGTGCCAGCAGCTTAACCCACCGGACAATTAGCTCTGGGGCCAACGTCCTGACTTTC
CASSLTHRTISSGANVLTF
>.|TRBJ1-3|TRBV4-1|.
TGCGCCAGCAGCCAAGGGGGCAGGGGTAGTGGAAACACCATATATTTT
CASSQGGRGSGNTIYF
>TRBD1|TRBJ2-7|TRBV7-2|.
TGTGCCAGCAGCTGGAACCGGGACAGCTTCTACGAGCAGTACTTC
CASSWNRDSFYEQYF
>.|TRBJ1-1|TRBV2|few
TGTGCCAGCAGTCCCCGGGAAGACACTGAAGCTTTCTTT
CASSPREDTEAFF
>TRBD1|TRBJ2-4|TRBV5-1|few
TGCGCCAGCAGCGACGGGACAGGGTTGGAGAACATTCAGTACTTC
CASSDGTGLENIQYF
>TRBD2|TRBJ2-1|TRBV7-3|.
TGTGCCAGCAGCCGGACTAGCGGGAGCACGCACAATGAGCAGTTCTTC
CASSRTSGSTHNEQFF
>.|TRBJ2-7|TRBV21-1|.
TGTGCCAGCTCCAACAGCGGGAGGGCCTCCTACGAGCAGTACTTC
CASSNSGRASYEQYF
>.|TRBJ1-3|TRBV27|.
TGTGCCAGCGCCCTTTCAGGGGGAAACACCATATATTTT
CASALSGGNTIYF
>.|TRBJ2-5|TRBV12-5|.
TGTGCTAGTGCGATGGGGGGAGCATTCGCCGAGACCCAGTACTTC
CASAMGGAFAETQYF
>TRBD1|TRBJ1-4|TRBV4-3|few
TGCGCCAGCAGCCAAAGACAGGGGGCGAGTGAAAAACTGTTTTTT
CASSQRQGASEKLFF
>.|TRBJ1-2|TRBV5-6|.
TGTGCCAGCAGCCATAACGAGCGGGGCTACACCTTC
CASSHNERGYTF
>.|TRBJ1-5|TRBV10-3|.
TGTGCCATCTCGAAGGGCGACAGGACCAATCAGCCCCAGCATTTT
CAISKGDRTNQPQHF
>.|TRBJ2-3|TRBV11-2|.
TGTGCCAGCAGGGAACCGGGACAAATCACAGATACGCAGTATTTT
CASREPGQITDTQYF
>.|TRBJ1-6|TRBV9|.
TGTGCCAGCAGCGTTGGACTGAATAATTCACCCCTCCACTTT
CASSVGLNNSPLHF
>.|TRBJ1-5|TRBV6-1|.
TGTGCCAGCAGTGAAGCCGGACAGAACAATCAGCCCCAGCATTTT
CASSEAGQNNQPQHF
>.|TRBJ2-4|TRBV9|.
TGTGCCAGCAGCGTAGAAGGAGAGGGAAGTCGTAGAAACATTCAGTACTTC
CASSVEGEGSRRNIQYF
>TRBD2|TRBJ2-5|TRBV18|few
TGTGCCAGCTCACCGTTTGGGACTAGCGGGGGCCATTCTCCGGTGACCCAGTACTTC
CASSPFGTSGGHSPVTQYF
>.|TRBJ2-3|TRBV18|.
TGTGCCAGCTCACCACTCCTGGGCGAGACGCAGTATTTT
CASSPLLGETQYF
>.|TRBJ2-7|TRBV28|.
TGTGCCAGCAGCGAGGCGGATAGCTCCTACGAGCAGTACTTC
CASSEADSSYEQYF
>TRBD1|TRBJ2-7|TRBV10-1|.
TGCGCCAGCAGTGGTCCCGGGACAGGGAACGAGCAGTACTTC
CASSGPGTGNEQYF
>.|TRBJ1-1|TRBV4-1|.
TGCGCCAGCAGCCCGATCCTGGAGCTCATGAACACTGAAGCTTTCTTT
CASSPILELMNTEAFF